The 3 T cell receptor beta chains below all came from one sample that was sequenced in a study of early T cells in non-severe SARS-CoV-2 infection. From the 5' RACE reads, TCRdb called clonotypes with MiXCR, one entry per CDR3 protein. Found here are about 80,000 distinct CDR3 sequences, roughly 12% of them singletons; the top ten hold 15% to 17%. Specimen: whole blood, collected at baseline. The receptors derive from an adult who was a healthcare worker with PCR-confirmed SARS-CoV-2 infection or an uninfected control (not recorded which). The donor label of this sample is uncertain.

The chain couples TRBV30 to TRBJ2-7; TRBD1 matches 8 bases. Trimming cost V 4 bases and J 3 bases; bases outside gene matches: 11. Germline CDR1 GTSNPN, CDR2 SVGIG (reference sequence). The length of the CDR3 is 15 residues. CDR3 coding DNA: TGTGCCTGGACCTTGACAGGGGCCCAAAGCTACGAGCAGTACTTC. It translates to CAWTLTGAQSYEQYF.

V and J are TRBV7-2 and TRBJ2-7, with D uncertain. The length of the CDR3 is 15 residues. CDR1 is SGHTA, CDR2 FQGNSA, per germline. V was shortened by 5 bases and J by 2 bases, with 16 bases between the two germline ends. In DNA, the CDR3 is TGTGCCAGCAGCCGGCCCCGAGACGGAGCCTACGAGCAGTACTTC. Its translation: CASSRPRDGAYEQYF.

This clonotype has more than one count but fewer than ten. The CDR3 sequence is CASSSEGVGLRGGNTIYF. CDR3 coding DNA: TGTGCCAGCAGCTCCGAGGGGGTTGGTTTGCGCGGTGGAAACACCATATATTTT. J is TRBJ1-3 and V is TRBV21-1; the D call in the table, TRBD1, was not verified against the DNA. TRBV21-1 is a pseudogene. This CDR3 is 18 amino acids long.